These 30 T cell receptor beta chains came from one sample sequenced in a study of pediatric ulcerative colitis. Sequenced by immunoSEQ multiplex PCR; TCRdb stores in-frame clones only, minus some. The sample contains 20,000 to 25,000 clones, 71% of which appear only once. During colonoscopy, one to two rectal pinch biopsies were collected. Sequenced sample: gut tissue. The source of these receptors is a boy younger than 18 with severe ulcerative colitis.

The table lists this clone with a few counts. The J gene is TRBJ1-1, the V gene TRBV14; D perhaps matches TRBD1 (6 bases). Germline assignment: CDR1 SGHDN and CDR2 FVKESK. V shed 3 bases and J shed 1 base, with 12 bases lying between them. The CDR3 runs to 15 residues. The CDR3: CASSQLQGSNTEAFF. As DNA, the CDR3 is TGTGCCAGCAGCCAGCTACAGGGATCGAACACTGAAGCTTTCTTT.

The genes are TRBV30 and TRBJ2-7, with D possibly being TRBD2 (7 bases). The ends were cut back, 4 bases at V and 2 bases at J, with 21 bases in the middle. The CDR3 runs 16 residues. Germline loops: CDR1 GTSNPN, CDR2 SVGIG (reference sequence). CDR3 DNA: TGTGCCTGGACTTCACCCTTGGGGGGGGCGACCTACGAGCAGTACTTC. Translation gives CAWTSPLGGATYEQYF.

In DNA, the CDR3 is TGTGCCAGCAGTGGGACAGTAGGACTAGCGGGGGATGTTACGCAGTATTTT. Protein product: CASSGTVGLAGDVTQYF. The chain links TRBV6-1 to TRBJ2-3; TRBD2 aligns across 13 bases. Germline V lookup: CDR1 MNHNS, CDR2 SASEGT. The trim removed 4 bases at V and 8 bases at J, leaving 12 bases unmatched. This CDR3 comprises 17 residues.

The V call is TRBV5-5, the J call TRBJ2-2; D is ambiguous. This CDR3 comprises 15 residues. Trimming took off 1 base at V and 0 bases at J, with 7 bases between the two ends. The germline CDR1 and CDR2 sequences are SGHKS and YYEKEE (reference sequence). In nucleotides, the CDR3 is TGTGCCAGCAGCTTGCACAACCCGAACACCGGGGAGCTGTTTTTT. This gives the protein CASSLHNPNTGELFF.

This chain uses TRBV18 with TRBJ2-1, with TRBD1 matching 7 bases. This CDR3 spans 15 amino acids. CDR1 and CDR2 from the germline V gene are KGHSH and LQKENI. After removal of 3 bases from V and 0 bases from J, the junction contained 2 bases not matched to a gene. CDR3 bases: TGTGCCAGCTCACCCGGGACAGCCTCCTACAATGAGCAGTTCTTC. Its translation is CASSPGTASYNEQFF.

The V and J genes are TRBV7-3 and TRBJ2-3, with TRBD2 as a possible D gene (5 bases). The CDR3 is 14 residues long. Trimming removed 5 bases at V and 2 bases at J, with 11 bases between. The germline gives CDR1 SGHTA, CDR2 FQGTGA. The CDR3: CASSPGLNTDTQYF. The CDR3 DNA reads TGTGCCAGCAGCCCTGGACTCAACACAGATACGCAGTATTTT.

The chain joins TRBV13 to TRBJ1-4; D is unclear. The CDR3 spans 15 residues. With 8 bases removed from V and 0 bases from J, the gap between germline ends came to 13 bases. Germline CDR1 and CDR2: PRHDT and FYEKMQ (reference sequence). In DNA form, the CDR3 reads TGTGCCAGCCAACCGACTCGGGCAACTAATGAAAAACTGTTTTTT. It codes for CASQPTRATNEKLFF.

The chain couples TRBV10-3 to TRBJ2-7; maybe TRBD1 (5 bases). This CDR3 has 15 residues. The germline V gene encodes CDR1 ENHRY and CDR2 SYGVKD. V was cut by 0 bases and J by 3 bases, with 12 bases left in between. The CDR3 DNA is TGTGCCATCAGTGAGTCGTTTGGGGCGTTCTACGAGCAGTACTTC. This encodes CAISESFGAFYEQYF.

The chain couples TRBV28 to TRBJ1-5; a possible D gene is TRBD1 (6 bases). Germline V gene sequence: CDR1 MDHEN, CDR2 SYDVKM. V lost 5 bases and J 2 bases, leaving 19 bases between the germline ends. This CDR3 region has 17 residues. The CDR3 protein is CASSSPSGAEGNQPQHF. DNA for the CDR3: TGTGCCAGCAGTAGCCCATCAGGGGCCGAGGGCAATCAGCCCCAGCATTTT.

The J gene is TRBJ2-3, the V gene TRBV7-9; D not resolved. V lost 6 bases, J lost 2 bases, and 9 bases lay in between. The CDR3 sequence is 13 residues long. Germline CDR1 and CDR2: SEHNR and FQNEAQ (reference sequence). CDR3 region: CASSRDLTDTQYF. The CDR3 DNA reads TGTGCCAGCAGTAGAGACCTCACAGATACGCAGTATTTT.

This clone was seen a single time. The chain is built from TRBV6-6 and TRBJ2-2, with D possibly being TRBD1 or TRBD2 (5 bases each). Germline CDR1 MNHNY, CDR2 SVGAGI (reference sequence). V lost 7 bases to trimming and J lost 0 bases, with 12 bases between them. CDR3 size: 15 residues. The CDR3 sequence is CASTRGAANTGELFF. The CDR3 nucleotides read TGTGCCAGCACCCGAGGGGCGGCGAACACCGGGGAGCTGTTTTTT.

The V call is TRBV4-1, the J call TRBJ1-1; D unresolved. CDR3 length: 14 residues. Germline assignment: CDR1 MGHRA and CDR2 YSYEKL. Trimming cost V 2 bases and J 5 bases, with 12 bases left between them. The CDR3 protein is CASSQLNLRTEAFF. The CDR3 DNA is TGCGCCAGCAGCCAACTTAATTTAAGGACTGAAGCTTTCTTT.

The chain couples TRBV5-1 to TRBJ1-1, with TRBD1 as a possible D gene (5 bases). Deletions cut 3 bases from V and 0 bases from J, with 18 bases between. The CDR3 loop spans 17 amino acids. CDR1 is SGHRS and CDR2 is YFSETQ in the germline V gene. The CDR3 nucleotides are TGCGCCAGCAGCTCCCTCCCGGGACGGAATATGAACACTGAAGCTTTCTTT. Amino acid sequence: CASSSLPGRNMNTEAFF.

This rearrangement joins TRBV28 to TRBJ2-7, with TRBD2 identical over 7 bases. Germline loops: CDR1 MDHEN, CDR2 SYDVKM. V dropped 6 bases and J dropped 1; count of bases not matched to a gene: 12. The CDR3 covers 16 residues. The DNA of the CDR3 is TGTGCCAGCAGGGGGGGGTTCCAGGGACTATCCTACGAGCAGTACTTC. This gives the protein CASRGGFQGLSYEQYF.

CDR3 protein: CASSDRRTEAFF. The CDR3 coding sequence is TGTGCCAGCAGCGATCGTAGGACTGAAGCTTTCTTT. The chain employs TRBV9 and TRBJ1-1; no reliable D call. Germline CDR1 is SGDLS and CDR2 is YYNGEE. V was pared by 3 bases and J by 5 bases, with 8 bases between. The CDR3 loop spans 12 amino acids.

This chain's CDR3 is CASNILLNADNEQFF. Written as DNA, the CDR3 is TGTGCCAGCAATATACTCCTGAACGCAGACAATGAGCAGTTCTTC. The chain joins TRBV2 to TRBJ2-1; no clear D. V dropped 7 bases and J dropped 5 bases, with 18 bases sitting between them. The CDR3 has 15 amino acids. Germline-derived CDR1 and CDR2 are SNHLY and FYNNEI.

This chain links TRBV10-2 with TRBJ2-1; 8 bases are shared with TRBD2. The CDR3 covers 15 residues. Germline-derived CDR1 and CDR2 are WSHSY and SAAADI. V lost 2 bases and J lost 8; bases outside the gene matches: 8. In nucleotides, the CDR3 is TGCGCCAGCAGTGAGGATGGCGGGGGGCCTGATGAGCAGTTCTTC. Amino acid sequence: CASSEDGGGPDEQFF.

The chain recombines TRBV15 with TRBJ2-1; D might be TRBD1 (7 bases). The CDR3 runs 17 residues. V was pared by 4 bases and J by 4 bases, with 20 bases between. Germline assignment: CDR1 LNHNV and CDR2 YYDKDF (reference sequence). As DNA, the CDR3 is TGTGCCACCAGCACCGGACAGTCGGCAGGGGGGTACAATGAGCAGTTCTTC. Amino acid sequence: CATSTGQSAGGYNEQFF.

This chain connects TRBV7-2 to TRBJ2-4; a possible D gene is TRBD1 (6 bases). The length of the CDR3 is 16 residues. CDR1 is SGHTA and CDR2 is FQGNSA in the germline V gene. The V gene lost 3 bases and the J gene lost 0 bases, with 12 bases spanning the gap. Here the CDR3 DNA reads TGTGCCAGCAGCTTCGGACAGTCTCTAGCCAAAAACATTCAGTACTTC. The encoded protein is CASSFGQSLAKNIQYF.

This chain uses TRBV11-3 with TRBJ2-1; D is unresolved. Deletions cut 10 bases from V and 0 bases from J, with 13 bases between. Germline loops: CDR1 SGHNT, CDR2 YENEEA. The CDR3 loop spans 14 amino acids. The CDR3 protein is CATTDSYSYNEQFF. CDR3 bases: TGTGCCACAACAGACTCCTACTCCTACAATGAGCAGTTCTTC.

J is TRBJ1-1 and V is TRBV27; D is undetermined. Germline CDR1 reads MNHEY; CDR2 reads SMNVEV (reference sequence). The CDR3 sequence is 13 residues long. Trimming pared 5 bases from V and 3 bases from J, leaving 10 bases between. DNA of the CDR3: TGTGCCAGCAGTCCGACCCGATACACTGAAGCTTTCTTT. It yields the protein CASSPTRYTEAFF.

V gene TRBV2 combines with J gene TRBJ2-3; D not certain. This CDR3 comprises 16 residues. Trimming removed 2 bases at V and 0 bases at J, with 12 bases between. Germline CDR1 reads SNHLY; CDR2 reads FYNNEI. CDR3 sequence: CASSEWGTLSTDTQYF. CDR3 in DNA: TGTGCCAGCAGTGAATGGGGTACCCTTAGCACAGATACGCAGTATTTT.

This clone showed up just a few times. This sequence joins TRBV29-1 and TRBJ1-2, with D tentatively TRBD1 (6 bases). The V end lost 4 bases, the J end lost 8 bases, and 11 bases lay between the germline ends. CDR1 is SQVTM and CDR2 is ANQGSEA in the germline V gene. The CDR3 runs 11 residues. The CDR3 nucleotides are TGCAGCGTTGCGGGGGGCAACGGCTACACCTTC. Translated, it gives CSVAGGNGYTF.

The CDR3 DNA reads TGTGCCAGCAGCGCGCACGGACAGCCCAAACCCGGCACAGATACGCAGTATTTT. Protein: CASSAHGQPKPGTDTQYF. The chain combines TRBV9 with TRBJ2-3, with a weak D call TRBD1 (6 bases). The germline V gene encodes CDR1 SGDLS and CDR2 YYNGEE. The CDR3 runs 18 residues. Trimming took 3 bases from V and 1 from J, leaving 21 bases between them.

There are a few counts of this clone. The chain uses TRBV27 and TRBJ2-7, with unresolved D. The CDR3 loop spans 13 amino acids. Trimming stripped 4 bases from V and 3 bases from J, with 10 bases between. Germline assignment: CDR1 MNHEY and CDR2 SMNVEV (reference sequence). The CDR3 DNA reads as TGTGCCAGCAGTTCTTACCATCACTACGAGCAGTACTTC. Translated, it gives CASSSYHHYEQYF.

This clone was seen only a few times. This chain connects TRBV2 to TRBJ2-7; D is ambiguous. Looked up from germline, CDR1 is SNHLY and CDR2 is FYNNEI. This CDR3 has 14 residues. V lost 7 bases and J lost 7, with 20 bases in between. The CDR3 here is CASKGTANQREQYF. The CDR3 DNA reads as TGTGCCAGCAAAGGCACGGCAAATCAAAGGGAGCAGTACTTC.

The V call is TRBV5-4, the J call TRBJ2-1; 9 nucleotides align to TRBD1. The CDR3 covers 15 residues. J was trimmed by 8 bases and V by 2 bases; bases with no gene match: 8. Germline CDR1 is SGHNT and CDR2 is YYREEE (reference sequence). The CDR3, as DNA: TGTGCCAGCAGCTTTGGAGGACAGGGGTCCCATGAGCAGTTCTTC. Protein: CASSFGGQGSHEQFF. The whole variable domain, remainder taken from reference TRBV5-4 and TRBJ2-1, is ETGVTQSPTHLIKTRGQQVTLRCSSQSGHNTVSWYQQALGQGPQFIFQYYREEENGRGNFPPRFSGLQFPNYSSELNVNALELDDSALYLCASSFGGQGSHEQFFGPGTRLTVL.

This chain uses TRBV7-2 with TRBJ1-1, with 9 bases identical to TRBD1. This CDR3 has 15 residues. The junction had 12 bases not matched to a gene; V was cut back by 6 bases and J by 7 bases. The germline gives CDR1 SGHTA, CDR2 FQGNSA. CDR3 sequence reads: CASSLGQGISNEAFF. The CDR3 DNA follows: TGTGCCAGCAGTCTAGGACAGGGGATCAGTAATGAAGCTTTCTTT.

The chain uses TRBV7-9 and TRBJ2-1; D uncertain. CDR3 length equals 13 residues. The ends were cut back, 3 bases at V and 4 bases at J, with 7 bases in the middle. Germline V gene lookup returns CDR1 SEHNR and CDR2 FQNEAQ (reference sequence). The CDR3 is CASSLTGYNEQFF. The CDR3 DNA follows: TGTGCCAGCAGCTTGACCGGGTACAATGAGCAGTTCTTC.

CDR3 sequence reads: CASSPTGRNNEKLFF. The CDR3 DNA sequence: TGTGCCAGCTCACCAACTGGACGGAATAATGAAAAACTGTTTTTT. The chain has TRBV18 and TRBJ1-4; D is uncertain. Germline CDR1 and CDR2: KGHSH and LQKENI. V was clipped by 2 bases and J by 4 bases, with 11 bases between them. The CDR3 is 15 amino acids.